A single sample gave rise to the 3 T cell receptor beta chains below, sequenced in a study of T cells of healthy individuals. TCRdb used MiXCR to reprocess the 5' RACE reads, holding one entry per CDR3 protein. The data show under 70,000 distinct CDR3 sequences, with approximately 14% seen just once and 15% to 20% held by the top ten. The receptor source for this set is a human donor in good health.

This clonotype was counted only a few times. The CDR3 nucleotides read TGTGCCAGCAGCGAGCTCCGGGAGCAGTACTTC. It yields the protein CASSELREQYF. The rearrangement uses TRBV7-2 and TRBJ2-7; no clear D. Germline V lookup: CDR1 SGHTA, CDR2 FQGNSA. The length of the CDR3 is 11 residues. The germline V and J ends were trimmed by 5 bases and 7 bases, with 9 bases remaining between them.

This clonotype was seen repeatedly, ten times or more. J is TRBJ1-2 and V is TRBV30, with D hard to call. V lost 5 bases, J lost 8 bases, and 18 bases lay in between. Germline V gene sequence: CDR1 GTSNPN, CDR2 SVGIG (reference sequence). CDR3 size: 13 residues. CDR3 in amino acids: CAWGELKTPGYTF. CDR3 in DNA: TGTGCCTGGGGGGAACTTAAGACACCCGGCTACACCTTC.

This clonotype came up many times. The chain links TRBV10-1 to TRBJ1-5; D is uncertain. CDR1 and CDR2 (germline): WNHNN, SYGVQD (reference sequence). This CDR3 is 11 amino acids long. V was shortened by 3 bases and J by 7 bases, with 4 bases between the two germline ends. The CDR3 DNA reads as TGCGCCAGCAGTGAAGAACAGCCCCAGCATTTT. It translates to CASSEEQPQHF.